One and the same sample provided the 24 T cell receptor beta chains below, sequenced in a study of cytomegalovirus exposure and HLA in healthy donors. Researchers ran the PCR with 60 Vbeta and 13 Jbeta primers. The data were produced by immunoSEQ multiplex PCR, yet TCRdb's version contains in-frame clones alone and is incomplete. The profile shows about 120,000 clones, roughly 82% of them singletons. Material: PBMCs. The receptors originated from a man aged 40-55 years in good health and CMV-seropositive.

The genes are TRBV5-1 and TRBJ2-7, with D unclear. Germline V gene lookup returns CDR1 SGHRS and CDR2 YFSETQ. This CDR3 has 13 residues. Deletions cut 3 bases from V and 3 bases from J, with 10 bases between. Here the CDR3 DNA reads TGCGCCAGCAGCTCCCGACAATACTACGAGCAGTACTTC. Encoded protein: CASSSRQYYEQYF.

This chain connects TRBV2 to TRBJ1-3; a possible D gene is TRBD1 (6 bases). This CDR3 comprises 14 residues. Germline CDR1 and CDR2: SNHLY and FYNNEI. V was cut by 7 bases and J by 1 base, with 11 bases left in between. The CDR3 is CASIPGESGNTIYF. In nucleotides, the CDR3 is TGTGCCAGCATCCCAGGGGAGTCTGGAAACACCATATATTTT. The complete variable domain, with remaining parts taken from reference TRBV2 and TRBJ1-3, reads EPEVTQTPSHQVTQMGQEVILRCVPISNHLYFYWYRQILGQKVEFLVSFYNNEISEKSEIFDDQFSVERPDGSNFTLKIRSTKLEDSAMYFCASIPGESGNTIYFGEGSWLTVV.

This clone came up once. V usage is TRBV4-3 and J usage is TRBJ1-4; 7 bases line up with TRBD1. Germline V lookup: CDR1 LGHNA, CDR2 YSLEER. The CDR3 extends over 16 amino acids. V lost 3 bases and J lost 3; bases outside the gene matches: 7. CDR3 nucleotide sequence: TGCGCCAGCAGCCAGCTTACAGGGGCGGCTAATGAAAAACTGTTTTTT. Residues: CASSQLTGAANEKLFF.

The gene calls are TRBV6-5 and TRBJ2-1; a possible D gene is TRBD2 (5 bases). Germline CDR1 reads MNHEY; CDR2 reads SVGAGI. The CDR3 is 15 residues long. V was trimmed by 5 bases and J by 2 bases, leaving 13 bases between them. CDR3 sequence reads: CASSTPRGAYNEQFF. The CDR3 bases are TGTGCCAGCAGTACCCCCCGGGGAGCCTACAATGAGCAGTTCTTC.

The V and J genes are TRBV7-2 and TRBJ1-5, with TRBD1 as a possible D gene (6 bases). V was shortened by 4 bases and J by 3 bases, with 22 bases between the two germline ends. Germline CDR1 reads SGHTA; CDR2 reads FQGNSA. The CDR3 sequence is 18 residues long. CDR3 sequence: CASSSLRPGAPYNQPQHF. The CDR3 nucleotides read TGTGCCAGCAGCTCCCTGCGCCCAGGGGCCCCCTACAATCAGCCCCAGCATTTT.

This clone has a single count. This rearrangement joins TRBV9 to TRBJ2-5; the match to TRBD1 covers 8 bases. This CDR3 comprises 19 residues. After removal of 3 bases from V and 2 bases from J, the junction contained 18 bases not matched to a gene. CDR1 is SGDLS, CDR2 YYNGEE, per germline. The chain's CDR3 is CASSGRSTRTGQVQETQYF. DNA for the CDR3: TGTGCCAGCAGCGGTAGAAGTACAAGGACAGGGCAGGTTCAAGAGACCCAGTACTTC. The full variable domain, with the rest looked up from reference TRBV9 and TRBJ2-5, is DSGVTQTPKHLITATGQRVTLRCSPRSGDLSVYWYQQSLDQGLQFLIQYYNGEERAKGNILERFSAQQFPDLHSELNLSSLELGDSALYFCASSGRSTRTGQVQETQYFGPGTRLLVL.

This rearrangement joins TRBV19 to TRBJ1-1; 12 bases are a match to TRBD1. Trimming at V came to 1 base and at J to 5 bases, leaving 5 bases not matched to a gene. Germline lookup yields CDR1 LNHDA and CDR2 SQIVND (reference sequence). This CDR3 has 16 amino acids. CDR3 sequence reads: CASSIGGQGAGTEAFF. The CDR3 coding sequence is TGTGCCAGTAGTATAGGGGGACAGGGGGCAGGAACTGAAGCTTTCTTT.

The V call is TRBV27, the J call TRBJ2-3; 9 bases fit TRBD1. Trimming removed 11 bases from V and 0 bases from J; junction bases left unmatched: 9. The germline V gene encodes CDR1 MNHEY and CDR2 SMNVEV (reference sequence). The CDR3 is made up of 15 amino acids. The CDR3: CAVARQGVSTDTQYF. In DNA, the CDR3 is TGTGCCGTAGCCAGACAGGGGGTGAGCACAGATACGCAGTATTTT.

This CDR3 is CASSRAGGDGNEQFF. The CDR3 DNA reads as TGTGCCAGCAGTAGAGCGGGGGGGGACGGGAATGAGCAGTTCTTC. The genes are TRBV7-3 and TRBJ2-1; 10 bases fit TRBD2. In germline, CDR1 is SGHTA, CDR2 FQGTGA. The J segment lost 7 bases and the V segment lost 6 bases, leaving 9 bases of the junction unmatched. CDR3 length equals 15 residues.

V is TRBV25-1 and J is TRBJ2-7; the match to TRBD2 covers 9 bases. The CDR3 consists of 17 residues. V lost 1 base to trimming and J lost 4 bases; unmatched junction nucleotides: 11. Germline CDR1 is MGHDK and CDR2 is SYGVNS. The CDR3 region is CASSESAGLAGKYEQYF. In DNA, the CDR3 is TGTGCCAGCAGTGAATCGGCAGGGCTAGCGGGGAAATACGAGCAGTACTTC.

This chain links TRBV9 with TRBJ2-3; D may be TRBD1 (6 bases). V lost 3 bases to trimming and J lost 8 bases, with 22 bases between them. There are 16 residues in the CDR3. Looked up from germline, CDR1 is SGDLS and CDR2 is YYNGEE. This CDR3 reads CASSGRDKVLQGTQYF. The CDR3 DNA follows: TGTGCCAGCAGCGGCCGGGACAAAGTGCTTCAGGGTACGCAGTATTTT.

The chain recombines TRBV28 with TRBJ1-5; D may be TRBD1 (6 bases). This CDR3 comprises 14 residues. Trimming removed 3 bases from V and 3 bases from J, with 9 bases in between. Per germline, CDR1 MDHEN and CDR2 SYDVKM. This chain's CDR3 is CASSFGGPNQPQHF. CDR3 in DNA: TGTGCCAGCAGTTTCGGGGGGCCCAATCAGCCCCAGCATTTT.

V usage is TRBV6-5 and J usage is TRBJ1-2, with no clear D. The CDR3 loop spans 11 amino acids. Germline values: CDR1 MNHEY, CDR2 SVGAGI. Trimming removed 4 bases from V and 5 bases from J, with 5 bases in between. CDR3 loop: CASSSQYGYTF. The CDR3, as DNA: TGTGCCAGCAGTTCCCAATATGGCTACACCTTC.

Here the CDR3 reads CASSLKGVPTGELFF. CDR3 coding DNA: TGTGCCAGCAGCCTTAAGGGGGTTCCCACCGGGGAGCTGTTTTTT. This chain connects TRBV6-6 to TRBJ2-2, with TRBD1 as a possible D gene (6 bases). In germline, CDR1 is MNHNY, CDR2 SVGAGI (reference sequence). V was clipped by 6 bases and J by 4 bases, with 15 bases between them. The CDR3 is 15 amino acids.

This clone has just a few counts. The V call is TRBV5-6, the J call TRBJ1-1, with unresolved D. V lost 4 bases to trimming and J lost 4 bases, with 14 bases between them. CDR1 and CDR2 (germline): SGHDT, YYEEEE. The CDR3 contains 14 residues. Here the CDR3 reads CASSPLVARTEAFF. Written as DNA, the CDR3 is TGTGCCAGCAGCCCGCTGGTCGCGCGCACTGAAGCTTTCTTT.

The CDR3 region is CASSERRETQYF. In DNA form, the CDR3 reads TGTGCCAGCAGTGAAAGGAGGGAGACCCAGTACTTC. The J gene is TRBJ2-5, the V gene TRBV6-5; D is possibly TRBD2 (5 bases). The CDR3 length is 12 residues. Looked up from germline, CDR1 is MNHEY and CDR2 is SVGAGI. Trimming removed 5 bases at V and 5 bases at J, with 9 bases between.

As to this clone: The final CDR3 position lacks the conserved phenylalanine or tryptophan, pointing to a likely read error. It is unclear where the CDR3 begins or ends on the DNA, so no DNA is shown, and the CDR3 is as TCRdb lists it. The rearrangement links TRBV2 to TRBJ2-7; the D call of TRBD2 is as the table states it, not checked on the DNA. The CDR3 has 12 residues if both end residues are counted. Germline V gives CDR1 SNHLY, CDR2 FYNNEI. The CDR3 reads CASKLAGGRVGI.

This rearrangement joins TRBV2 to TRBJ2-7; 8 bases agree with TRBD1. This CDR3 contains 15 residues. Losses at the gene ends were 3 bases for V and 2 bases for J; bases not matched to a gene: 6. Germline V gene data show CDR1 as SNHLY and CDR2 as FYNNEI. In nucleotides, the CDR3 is TGTGCCAGCAGTGATTGGGGGACAGGAACCTACGAGCAGTACTTC. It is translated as CASSDWGTGTYEQYF.

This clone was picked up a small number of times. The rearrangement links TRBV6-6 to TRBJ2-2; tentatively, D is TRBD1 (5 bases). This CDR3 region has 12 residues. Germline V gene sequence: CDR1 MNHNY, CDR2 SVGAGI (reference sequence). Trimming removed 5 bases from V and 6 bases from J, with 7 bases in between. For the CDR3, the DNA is TGTGCCAGCAGTGACAGTCCCGGGGAGCTGTTTTTT. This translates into CASSDSPGELFF.

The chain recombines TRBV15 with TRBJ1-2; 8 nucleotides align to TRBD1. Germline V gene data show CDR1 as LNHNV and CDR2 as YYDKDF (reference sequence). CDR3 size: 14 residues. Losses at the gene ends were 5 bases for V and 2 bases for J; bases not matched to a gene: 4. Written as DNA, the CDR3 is TGTGCCACCAGCCCCCGGACAGGGAACTATGGCTACACCTTC. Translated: CATSPRTGNYGYTF.

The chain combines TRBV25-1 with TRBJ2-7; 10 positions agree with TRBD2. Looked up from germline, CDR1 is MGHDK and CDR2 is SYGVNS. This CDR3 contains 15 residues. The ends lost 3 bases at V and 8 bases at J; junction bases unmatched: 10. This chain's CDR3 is CASSEMTSGRYQQYF. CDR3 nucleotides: TGTGCCAGCAGTGAGATGACTAGCGGGCGGTATCAGCAGTACTTC.

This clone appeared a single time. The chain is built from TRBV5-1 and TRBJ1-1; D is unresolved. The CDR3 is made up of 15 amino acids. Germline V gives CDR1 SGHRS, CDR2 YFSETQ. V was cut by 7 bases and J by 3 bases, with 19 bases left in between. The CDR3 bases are TGCGCCAGCTCCTTTGCCAATTATAGAGACACTGAAGCTTTCTTT. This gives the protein CASSFANYRDTEAFF.

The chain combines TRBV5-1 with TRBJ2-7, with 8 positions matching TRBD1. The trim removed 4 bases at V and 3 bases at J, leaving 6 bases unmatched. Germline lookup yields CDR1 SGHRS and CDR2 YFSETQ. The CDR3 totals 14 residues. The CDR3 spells CASSEDRDGYEQYF. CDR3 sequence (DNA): TGCGCCAGCAGCGAGGACAGGGACGGCTACGAGCAGTACTTC.

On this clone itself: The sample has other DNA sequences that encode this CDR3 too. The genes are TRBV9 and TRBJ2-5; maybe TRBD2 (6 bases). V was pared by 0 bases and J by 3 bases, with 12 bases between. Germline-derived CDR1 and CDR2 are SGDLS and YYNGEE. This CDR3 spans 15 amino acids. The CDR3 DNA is TGTGCCAGCAGCGTAGGTGGGGGGTTCAAAGAGACCCAGTACTTC. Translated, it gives CASSVGGGFKETQYF.